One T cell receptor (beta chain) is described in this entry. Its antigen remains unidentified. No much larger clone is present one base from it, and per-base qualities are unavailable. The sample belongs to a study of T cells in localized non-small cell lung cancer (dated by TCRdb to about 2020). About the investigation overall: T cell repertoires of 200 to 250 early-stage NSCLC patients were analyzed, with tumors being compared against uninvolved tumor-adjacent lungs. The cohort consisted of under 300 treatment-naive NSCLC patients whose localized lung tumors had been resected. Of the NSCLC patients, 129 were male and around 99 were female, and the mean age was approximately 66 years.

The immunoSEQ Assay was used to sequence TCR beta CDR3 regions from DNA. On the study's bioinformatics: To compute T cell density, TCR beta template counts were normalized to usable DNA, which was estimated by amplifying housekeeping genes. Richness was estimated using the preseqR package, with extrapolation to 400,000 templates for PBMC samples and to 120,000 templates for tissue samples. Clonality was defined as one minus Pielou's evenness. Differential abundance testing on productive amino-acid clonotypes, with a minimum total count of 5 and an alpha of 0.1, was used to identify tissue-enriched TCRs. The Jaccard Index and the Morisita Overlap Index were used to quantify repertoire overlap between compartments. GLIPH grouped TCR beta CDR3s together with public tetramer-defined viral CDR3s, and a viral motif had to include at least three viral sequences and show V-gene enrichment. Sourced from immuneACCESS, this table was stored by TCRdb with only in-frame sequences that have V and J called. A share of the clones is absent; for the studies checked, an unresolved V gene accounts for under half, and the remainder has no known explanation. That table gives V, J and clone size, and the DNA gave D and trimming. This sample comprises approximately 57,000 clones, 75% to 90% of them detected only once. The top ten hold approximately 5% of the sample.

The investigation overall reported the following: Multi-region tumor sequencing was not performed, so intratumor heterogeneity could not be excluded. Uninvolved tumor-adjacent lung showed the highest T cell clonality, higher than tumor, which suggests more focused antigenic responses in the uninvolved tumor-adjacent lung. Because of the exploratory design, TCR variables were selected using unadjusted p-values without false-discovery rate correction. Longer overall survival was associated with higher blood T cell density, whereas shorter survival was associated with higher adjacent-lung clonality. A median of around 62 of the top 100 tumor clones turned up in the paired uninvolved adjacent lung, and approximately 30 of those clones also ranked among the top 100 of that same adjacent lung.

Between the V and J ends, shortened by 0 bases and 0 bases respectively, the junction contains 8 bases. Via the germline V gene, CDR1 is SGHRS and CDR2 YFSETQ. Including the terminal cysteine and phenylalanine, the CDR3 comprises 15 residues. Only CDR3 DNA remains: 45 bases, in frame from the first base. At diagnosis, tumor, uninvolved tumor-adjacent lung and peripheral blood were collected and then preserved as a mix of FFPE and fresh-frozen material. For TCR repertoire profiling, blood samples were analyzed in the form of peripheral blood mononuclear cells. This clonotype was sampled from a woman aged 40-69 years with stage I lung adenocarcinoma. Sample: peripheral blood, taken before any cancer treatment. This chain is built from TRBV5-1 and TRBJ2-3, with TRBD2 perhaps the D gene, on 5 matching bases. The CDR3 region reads CASSLAAASTDTQYF. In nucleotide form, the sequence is TGCGCCAGCAGCTTGGCAGCGGCTAGCACAGATACGCAGTATTTT.